This T cell receptor (beta chain) came from a study of cytomegalovirus exposure and HLA in healthy donors. The CDR3 runs to 16 residues. V trimming: 4 bases; J trimming: 4 bases; junction bases outside the gene matches: 9. The germline CDR1 and CDR2 sequences are LGHNA and YSLEER. Measured with immunoSEQ multiplex PCR; TCRdb has only the in-frame clones, and not every one. The table includes about 340,000 clones, roughly 89% detected once. The specimen was PBMCs. The V gene is TRBV4-3, the J gene TRBJ2-2, with TRBD2 matching 7 bases. The origin of this receptor is a woman aged 18-35 years in good health and CMV-seronegative. The CDR3 protein is CASSPRGGEGTGELFF. Written as DNA, the CDR3 is TGCGCCAGCAGCCCAAGAGGAGGGGAGGGCACCGGGGAGCTGTTTTTT.